This T cell receptor (beta chain) stems from a study of beta chain features in type 1 diabetes. Overall study results and limits: The study found moderately but significantly shorter TCRB CDR3s in all four CD4+ subsets of Type 1 diabetes patients. Across patients, naive, central memory and Treg TCRB repertoires exhibited apparently greater similarity than was observed across healthy donors.

The isolated RNA, all of it, was reverse transcribed, so expressed TCRB transcripts were what got sequenced. The repertoire was sequenced with immunoSEQ multiplex PCR; TCRdb's copy has only in-frame clones and lacks some. The sample has nearly 700,000 clones, roughly an eighth seen once. As concerns this clone: Antigen unknown.

Trimming removed 3 bases at V and 0 bases at J, with 8 bases between. The CDR3 has 13 amino acids. Germline-derived CDR1 and CDR2 are SQVTM and ANQGSEA. The V gene is TRBV29-1, the J gene TRBJ1-2; D possibly corresponds to TRBD1 (5 bases). This sequence originates from a man younger than 30 with type 1 diabetes. The specimen sequenced was naive CD4+ T cells from blood. This CDR3 reads CSVEPGPNYGYTF. CDR3 nucleotide sequence: TGCAGCGTTGAGCCAGGGCCTAACTATGGCTACACCTTC.